Shown below are 16 T cell receptor beta chains from a single sample sequenced in a study of regulatory T cells in long-lasting Graves disease. Building of the TCR beta libraries involved iRepertoire HTBI primers and Arm-PCR of CDR3 regions. MiXCR, applied by TCRdb to the multiplex PCR reads, yields one record per CDR3 protein. There are roughly 400,000 distinct CDR3 sequences in the sample; around 20% occur only once, and roughly an eighth lies in the top ten. Time point meaning: persistent/refractory GD, antithyroid drugs over 5 years with positive TRAb. PBMC-extracted RNA yielded the TCR library. This sample comprised peripheral blood mononuclear cells (PBMCs), obtained when the disease was refractory, from a patient treated with antithyroid drugs. The receptors originated from a female donor with Graves disease.

This clonotype has a count of ten or more. J is TRBJ1-2 and V is TRBV2, with 11 bases identical to TRBD1. CDR1 and CDR2 from the germline V gene are SNHLY and FYNNEI. CDR3 length equals 15 residues. Trimming cost V 1 base and J 4 bases; bases outside gene matches: 2. CDR3 bases: TGTGCCAGCAGTGAAGGGGACAGGGGGGCCTATGGCTACACCTTC. Protein product: CASSEGDRGAYGYTF.

This clonotype was found a few times. V is TRBV20-1 and J is TRBJ1-4; D unresolved. V was shortened by 0 bases and J by 4 bases, with 3 bases between the two germline ends. CDR3 size: 12 residues. Germline CDR1 DFQATT, CDR2 SNEGSKA (reference sequence). CDR3 bases: TGCAGTGCTAGAGACATTAATGAAAAACTGTTTTTT. Residues: CSARDINEKLFF.

This sequence joins TRBV29-1 and TRBJ2-1; D gene ambiguous. Germline V gives CDR1 SQVTM, CDR2 ANQGSEA. The CDR3 sequence is 14 residues long. V was cut by 4 bases and J by 0 bases, with 10 bases left in between. The chain's CDR3 is CSVVVVSSYNEQFF. In DNA form, the CDR3 reads TGCAGCGTTGTGGTAGTGAGCTCCTACAATGAGCAGTTCTTC.

The chain combines TRBV12-3 or TRBV12-4 with TRBJ2-3; D is perhaps TRBD2 (5 bases). Trimming cost V 3 bases and J 4 bases, with 8 bases left between them. The CDR3 is made up of 13 amino acids. CDR3 in amino acids: CASSLTGSDTQYF. DNA of the CDR3: TGTGCCAGCAGTTTGACGGGGTCAGATACGCAGTATTTT.

The V and J genes are TRBV20-1 and TRBJ2-7, with TRBD2 matching 7 bases. J lost 2 bases, V lost 0 bases, and 10 bases had no gene match. The CDR3 spans 16 residues. CDR1 DFQATT and CDR2 SNEGSKA come from the germline V gene (reference sequence). The CDR3 reads CSARDLLSGITYEQYF. The CDR3 nucleotides are TGCAGTGCTAGAGATCTTCTAAGCGGGATTACCTACGAGCAGTACTTC.

This clonotype was detected ten times or more. The rearrangement links TRBV3-1 to TRBJ2-2, with no clear D. The CDR3 totals 14 residues. V lost 5 bases and J lost 7, with 14 bases in between. Germline CDR1 and CDR2: LGHDT and YNNKEL (reference sequence). The CDR3 loop is CASSTYRSGGELFF. The CDR3 DNA follows: TGTGCCAGCAGCACGTACCGTTCGGGCGGGGAGCTGTTTTTT.

This clonotype was recorded a few times. The chain couples TRBV7-9 to TRBJ2-5; TRBD2 agrees at 9 bases. J lost 5 bases, V lost 5 bases, and 12 bases had no gene match. Looked up from germline, CDR1 is SEHNR and CDR2 is FQNEAQ (reference sequence). The CDR3 is 16 residues long. CDR3 DNA: TGTGCCAGCAGCGGTGGGGCGGGAGGGCCTTGGGAGACCCAGTACTTC. This translates into CASSGGAGGPWETQYF.

About this clonotype: A much larger clone lies one base from this, so it may be a read error. J is TRBJ2-7 and V is TRBV20-1, with TRBD2 matching 10 bases. This CDR3 region has 14 residues. CDR1 and CDR2 from the germline V gene are DFQATT and SNEGSKA (reference sequence). DNA of the CDR3: TGCGGTGCTAGTGGACTAGCGGCTGGGTACGAGCAGTACTTC. Its translation: CGASGLAAGYEQYF.

This clonotype was found many times. The V gene is TRBV3-1, the J gene TRBJ1-1; D call uncertain. CDR1 is LGHDT and CDR2 is YNNKEL in the germline V gene (reference sequence). The CDR3 totals 14 residues. V lost 0 bases to trimming and J lost 1 base, with 6 bases between them. CDR3 residues: CASSQEIPNTEAFF. The CDR3 DNA follows: TGTGCCAGCAGCCAAGAGATACCGAACACTGAAGCTTTCTTT.

The table lists this clonotype with many counts. The chain joins TRBV29-1 to TRBJ2-7, with D perhaps being TRBD1 or TRBD2 (5 bases each). Trimming left V 4 bases short and J 5 bases short, with 6 bases between. This CDR3 is 10 amino acids long. Germline V gives CDR1 SQVTM, CDR2 ANQGSEA. The chain's CDR3 is CSVGGNEQYF. The CDR3 nucleotides read TGCAGCGTTGGGGGGAACGAGCAGTACTTC.

This clonotype was seen a single time. V is TRBV2 and J is TRBJ2-3, with TRBD2 matching over 12 bases. Germline CDR1 SNHLY, CDR2 FYNNEI. This CDR3 region has 14 residues. V shed 3 bases and J 6 bases; nucleotides not matched to a gene: 1. The CDR3 DNA reads as TGTGCCAGCAGTGAGACTAGCGGGAGTGATACGCAGTATTTT. This gives the protein CASSETSGSDTQYF.

This clonotype was seen ten or more times. The chain joins TRBV28 to TRBJ1-1; 7 bases match TRBD1. With V trimmed by 5 bases and J by 1 base, 4 bases remained unmatched. CDR3 length equals 14 residues. Germline V gene lookup returns CDR1 MDHEN and CDR2 SYDVKM. CDR3 in amino acids: CASSPGQTNTEAFF. The CDR3 DNA is TGTGCCAGCAGTCCGGGACAGACGAACACTGAAGCTTTCTTT.

Details on this clonotype: This may be a read error, as it is one base from a much larger clone. The chain combines TRBV5-1 with TRBJ1-1, with D possibly matching TRBD1 (5 bases). V was clipped by 0 bases and J by 1 base, with 13 bases between them. CDR1 and CDR2 (germline): SGHRS, YFSETQ. The length of the CDR3 is 16 residues. The CDR3 spells CASSLGSEGRNTEAFF. The CDR3 DNA is TGCGCCAGCAGCTTGGGTAGCGAGGGACGGAACACTGAAGCTTTCTTT.

The chain joins TRBV28 to TRBJ2-3, with D unclear. The CDR3 spans 13 residues. V was clipped by 6 bases and J by 6 bases, with 13 bases between them. The germline V gene has CDR1 MDHEN and CDR2 SYDVKM. Here the CDR3 DNA reads TGTGCCAGCAGCCCGCGGACGGAGGATACGCAGTATTTT. Amino acid sequence: CASSPRTEDTQYF.

This clonotype occurred many times. The chain employs TRBV2 and TRBJ2-5; D uncertain. Trimming stripped 3 bases from V and 7 bases from J, with 9 bases between. Germline assignment: CDR1 SNHLY and CDR2 FYNNEI. This CDR3 comprises 12 residues. The CDR3 here is CASSEELWTQYF. DNA of the CDR3: TGTGCCAGCAGTGAGGAGCTATGGACCCAGTACTTC.

This clonotype was observed many times. The V and J genes are TRBV15 and TRBJ2-5; no firm D call. Trimming stripped 0 bases from V and 5 bases from J, with 7 bases between. This CDR3 has 13 residues. CDR1 and CDR2 from the germline V gene are LNHNV and YYDKDF (reference sequence). CDR3 in DNA: TGTGCCACCAGCAGAGATATTAGGGAGACCCAGTACTTC. Protein: CATSRDIRETQYF.